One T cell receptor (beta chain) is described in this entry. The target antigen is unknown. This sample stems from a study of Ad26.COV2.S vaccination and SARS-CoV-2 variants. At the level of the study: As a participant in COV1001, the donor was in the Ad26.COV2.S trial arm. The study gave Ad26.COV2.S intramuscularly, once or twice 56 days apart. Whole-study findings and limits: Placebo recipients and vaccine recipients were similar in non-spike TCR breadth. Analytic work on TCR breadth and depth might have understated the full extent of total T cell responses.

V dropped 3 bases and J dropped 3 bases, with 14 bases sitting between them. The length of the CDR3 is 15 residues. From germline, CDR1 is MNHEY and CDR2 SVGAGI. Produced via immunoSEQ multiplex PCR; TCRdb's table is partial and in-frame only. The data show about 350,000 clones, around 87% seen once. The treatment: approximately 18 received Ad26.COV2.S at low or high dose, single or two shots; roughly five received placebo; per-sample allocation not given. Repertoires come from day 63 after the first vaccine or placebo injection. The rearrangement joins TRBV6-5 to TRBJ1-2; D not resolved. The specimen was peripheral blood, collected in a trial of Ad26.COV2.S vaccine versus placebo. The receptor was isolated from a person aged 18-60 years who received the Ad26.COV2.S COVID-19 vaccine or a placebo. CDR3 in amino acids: CASSYWPSKDYGYTF. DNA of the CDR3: TGTGCCAGCAGTTATTGGCCCTCAAAGGACTATGGCTACACCTTC.